The 30 T cell receptor beta chains below were found in one sample sequenced in a study of post-analysis software for immune sequencing data. Their antigens remain unidentified. Unique-molecular-identifier-tagged TCR beta cDNA libraries were used. TCRdb independently ran MiXCR on the PCR reads; one entry per CDR3 protein. The sample includes 600,000 to 750,000 distinct CDR3 sequences, roughly three fifths seen only once; the top ten take about 10%. Overall study findings and caveats: The study found TRBV5-6, TRBV5-1 and TRBV20-1 among a handful of TRBV segments more frequent in patients than controls.

The sequenced sample consisted of blood. The receptors come from a girl aged 2-10 years with multiple sclerosis.

V and J are TRBV27 and TRBJ1-4; D is ambiguous. Germline assignment: CDR1 MNHEY and CDR2 SMNVEV (reference sequence). This CDR3 comprises 14 residues. Trimming stripped 8 bases from V and 0 bases from J, with 10 bases between. The CDR3, as DNA: TGTGCCAGCCGAACAGCCCCAACTAATGAAAAACTGTTTTTT. Translation: CASRTAPTNEKLFF.

The gene calls are TRBV12-3 or TRBV12-4 and TRBJ2-1; 9 bases fit TRBD2. The CDR3 spans 15 residues. After removal of 6 bases from V and 4 bases from J, the junction contained 7 bases not matched to a gene. Here the CDR3 DNA reads TGTGCCAGCAGCCTTATGCTAGCGGGATACAATGAGCAGTTCTTC. Translating it yields CASSLMLAGYNEQFF.

This clonotype showed up just a few times. V usage is TRBV20-1 and J usage is TRBJ2-1; TRBD2 matches at 9 bases. V was pared by 4 bases and J by 9 bases, with 10 bases of the junction left unmatched. Germline V gene lookup returns CDR1 DFQATT and CDR2 SNEGSKA (reference sequence). The CDR3 has 14 amino acids. The CDR3 loop reads CSATNGGRASEQFF. The CDR3 coding sequence is TGCAGTGCTACCAATGGCGGGAGGGCCAGTGAGCAGTTCTTC.

The J gene is TRBJ2-7, the V gene TRBV9, with D unresolved. The V gene's germline CDR1 is SGDLS and CDR2 YYNGEE. Trimming cost V 0 bases and J 5 bases, with 12 bases left between them. The CDR3 totals 14 residues. The CDR3 is CASSVGPDVNEQYF. The DNA of the CDR3 is TGTGCCAGCAGCGTAGGACCCGACGTGAACGAGCAGTACTTC.

This clonotype has just a few counts. This rearrangement joins TRBV7-2 to TRBJ2-1; 8 bases are shared with TRBD1. The CDR3 has 14 residues. Unmatched junction bases numbered 5, after V lost 6 bases and J lost 4 bases. Germline assignment: CDR1 SGHTA and CDR2 FQGNSA. In nucleotides, the CDR3 is TGTGCCAGCAGTAACCGGGACAGGTACAATGAGCAGTTCTTC. This encodes CASSNRDRYNEQFF.

This chain links TRBV20-1 with TRBJ2-2; 10 positions agree with TRBD1. The CDR3 loop spans 13 amino acids. The junction had 6 bases not matched to a gene; V was cut back by 5 bases and J by 9 bases. Germline V gives CDR1 DFQATT, CDR2 SNEGSKA (reference sequence). CDR3 sequence: CSAQDRGDRELFF. The CDR3 DNA reads TGCAGTGCTCAGGACAGGGGGGATCGGGAGCTGTTTTTT.

This chain links TRBV6-5 with TRBJ2-3, with 8 bases that match TRBD2. Germline assignment: CDR1 MNHEY and CDR2 SVGAGI. V trimming: 8 bases; J trimming: 3 bases; junction bases outside the gene matches: 7. This CDR3 has 14 residues. This CDR3 is CASSGRGGTDTQYF. CDR3 DNA: TGTGCCAGCTCCGGCCGGGGGGGTACAGATACGCAGTATTTT.

This rearrangement joins TRBV7-9 to TRBJ1-4; the D gene is possibly TRBD1 (5 bases). Germline assignment: CDR1 SEHNR and CDR2 FQNEAQ (reference sequence). Trimming cost V 2 bases and J 5 bases, with 9 bases left between them. CDR3 length equals 14 residues. CDR3 amino acids: CASSLQGLNEKLFF. DNA of the CDR3: TGTGCCAGCAGCTTACAGGGCCTGAATGAAAAACTGTTTTTT.

This clonotype has only one observation. The gene calls are TRBV20-1 and TRBJ1-4; D possibly corresponds to TRBD1 (5 bases). This CDR3 has 14 amino acids. Trimming removed 3 bases from V and 8 bases from J, with 16 bases in between. CDR1 is DFQATT and CDR2 is SNEGSKA in the germline V gene (reference sequence). The CDR3 DNA follows: TGCAGTGCTAGGGGTGGTCAGGGACGGGAAAAACTGTTTTTT. Its translation: CSARGGQGREKLFF.

In this sample, this clonotype turned up a few times. J is TRBJ2-5 and V is TRBV11-3, with TRBD2 matching over 7 bases. V was pared by 5 bases and J by 5 bases, with 20 bases of the junction left unmatched. CDR1 is SGHNT, CDR2 YENEEA, per germline. The CDR3 extends over 18 amino acids. Here the CDR3 reads CASSPFLAVSQPGETQYF. As DNA, the CDR3 is TGTGCCAGCAGCCCGTTCCTAGCGGTTTCCCAACCGGGGGAGACCCAGTACTTC.

The genes are TRBV2 and TRBJ2-7, with a tentative D call TRBD1 (5 bases). Trimming removed 1 base at V and 5 bases at J, with 12 bases between. The CDR3 runs 14 residues. The V gene's germline CDR1 is SNHLY and CDR2 FYNNEI. In DNA, the CDR3 is TGTGCCAGCAGTGAAGAGGGCAGGGCCCACGAGCAGTACTTC. As protein: CASSEEGRAHEQYF.

This chain joins TRBV19 and TRBJ1-1; 8 bases line up with TRBD1. The CDR3 has 16 amino acids. Germline V gene data show CDR1 as LNHDA and CDR2 as SQIVND (reference sequence). Trimming took 6 bases from V and 0 from J; bases not matched to a gene: 9. CDR3: CASSASVTGVNTEAFF. The CDR3 DNA reads as TGTGCCAGTAGCGCTTCCGTGACAGGGGTGAACACTGAAGCTTTCTTT.

This clonotype was counted only a few times. V usage is TRBV12-3 or TRBV12-4 and J usage is TRBJ2-3; D unclear. Trimming took off 6 bases at V and 5 bases at J, with 15 bases between the two ends. The CDR3 is 14 amino acids. The CDR3 loop is CASRNRLRKDTQYF. The CDR3 DNA reads as TGTGCCAGCAGAAACCGGCTCAGGAAAGATACGCAGTATTTT.

This chain connects TRBV5-1 to TRBJ1-5; TRBD1 matches at 7 bases. The CDR3 runs 14 residues. Germline values: CDR1 SGHRS, CDR2 YFSETQ. Unmatched junction bases numbered 4, after V lost 0 bases and J lost 7 bases. CDR3 sequence: CASSLGTGQQPQHF. CDR3 nucleotides: TGCGCCAGCAGCTTGGGGACAGGCCAACAGCCCCAGCATTTT.

The chain recombines TRBV5-1 with TRBJ2-5, with D hard to call. V gave up 0 bases and J gave up 2 bases, with 14 bases separating them. Germline lookup yields CDR1 SGHRS and CDR2 YFSETQ. The CDR3 contains 16 residues. For the CDR3, the DNA is TGCGCCAGCAGCTTGGGACTCGGGCTAACTCAAGAGACCCAGTACTTC. It codes for CASSLGLGLTQETQYF.

Turning to this clonotype: One junction end disagrees with the germline gene, perhaps due to a read error. V gene TRBV20-1 combines with J gene TRBJ2-1; either TRBD1 or TRBD2 may supply D (6 bases each). The CDR3 is made up of 15 amino acids. The germline V gene encodes CDR1 DFQATT and CDR2 SNEGSKA (reference sequence). CDR3 coding DNA: TGCGGTGCTCACCCCGGGGGCCCAACGTTAGGTGAGCAGTTCTTC. Translation: CGAHPGGPTLGEQFF.

This clonotype was seen a handful of times. The rearrangement links TRBV6-2 or TRBV6-3 to TRBJ2-5, with D perhaps matching TRBD1 or TRBD2 (6 bases each). CDR1 and CDR2 (germline): MNHEY, SVGEGT. The CDR3 loop spans 14 amino acids. The V end was cut by 8 bases, the J end by 2 bases, with 15 bases between. As DNA, the CDR3 is TGTGCCAGCCGGCCATGGGGGGCACAAGAGACCCAGTACTTC. Its protein is CASRPWGAQETQYF.

The chain joins TRBV5-6 to TRBJ2-4, with 10 bases lining up with TRBD1. CDR1 is SGHDT, CDR2 YYEEEE, per germline. The CDR3 contains 16 residues. With V trimmed by 4 bases and J by 5 bases, 9 bases remained unmatched. In nucleotides, the CDR3 is TGTGCCAGCAGCCCGAGGACAGGGGGGACGGAAAACATTCAGTACTTC. Its protein product is CASSPRTGGTENIQYF.

There are a few counts of this clonotype. The chain recombines TRBV2 with TRBJ2-7; D gene uncertain. The CDR3 has 14 amino acids. Trimming pared 0 bases from V and 0 bases from J, leaving 6 bases between. Germline values: CDR1 SNHLY, CDR2 FYNNEI. CDR3 loop: CASSEAAISYEQYF. The CDR3 DNA follows: TGTGCCAGCAGTGAAGCGGCGATCTCCTACGAGCAGTACTTC. The variable domain in full, completed from reference TRBV2 and TRBJ2-7, reads EPEVTQTPSHQVTQMGQEVILRCVPISNHLYFYWYRQILGQKVEFLVSFYNNEISEKSEIFDDQFSVERPDGSNFTLKIRSTKLEDSAMYFCASSEAAISYEQYFGPGTRLTVT.

This clonotype has just a few counts. The V gene is TRBV29-1, the J gene TRBJ2-5, with TRBD2 matching over 7 bases. The germline gives CDR1 SQVTM, CDR2 ANQGSEA. CDR3 length: 15 residues. V shed 2 bases and J 3 bases; nucleotides not matched to a gene: 9. CDR3 region: CSVEPGLLAEETQYF. CDR3 bases: TGCAGCGTTGAACCGGGACTACTGGCTGAAGAGACCCAGTACTTC.

This chain uses TRBV11-2 with TRBJ2-1; 7 positions agree with TRBD1. The germline gives CDR1 SGHAT, CDR2 FQNNGV. V was clipped by 3 bases and J by 12 bases; unmatched bases: 8. This CDR3 is 13 amino acids long. CDR3 bases: TGTGCCAGCAGCTTTGCAGGGGGTTTTGGGCAGTTCTTC. It codes for CASSFAGGFGQFF.

The rearrangement links TRBV6-1 to TRBJ2-2, with no clear D. Germline CDR1 and CDR2: MNHNS and SASEGT. V lost 6 bases, J lost 5 bases, and 22 bases lay in between. The CDR3 extends over 17 amino acids. The CDR3 sequence: CASSPSGPRIGTGELFF. DNA for the CDR3: TGTGCCAGCAGCCCCTCCGGGCCTCGGATCGGTACCGGGGAGCTGTTTTTT.

The genes are TRBV13 and TRBJ2-1, with TRBD1 identical over 9 bases. The CDR3 sequence is 15 residues long. The V gene end was trimmed by 5 bases and the J gene end by 7 bases; junction bases not matched to a gene: 9. Germline-derived CDR1 and CDR2 are PRHDT and FYEKMQ (reference sequence). The CDR3 reads CASSPGQGILNEQFF. CDR3 in DNA: TGTGCCAGCAGCCCGGGACAGGGCATTTTGAATGAGCAGTTCTTC.

This chain uses TRBV28 with TRBJ2-3; weak D call: TRBD2 (6 bases). V lost 8 bases and J lost 3, with 15 bases in between. Per germline, CDR1 MDHEN and CDR2 SYDVKM. This CDR3 contains 14 residues. CDR3 in DNA: TGTGCCAGCTTAGCGGACCTCTTTACAGATACGCAGTATTTT. This encodes CASLADLFTDTQYF.

The chain is built from TRBV20-1 and TRBJ2-5; TRBD2 agrees at 13 bases. V lost 3 bases, J lost 4 bases, and 8 bases stayed unmatched. The CDR3 consists of 16 residues. The germline V gene encodes CDR1 DFQATT and CDR2 SNEGSKA (reference sequence). Here the CDR3 reads CSASRLAGGGGETQYF. The CDR3 bases are TGCAGTGCTAGCCGACTAGCGGGGGGAGGTGGAGAGACCCAGTACTTC.

In its sample, this clonotype was seen a few times. The V and J genes are TRBV6-2 or TRBV6-3 and TRBJ2-1; 10 nucleotides match TRBD1. The CDR3 length is 15 residues. Trimming took 4 bases from V and 7 from J; bases not matched to a gene: 7. Germline assignment: CDR1 MNHEY and CDR2 SVGEGT. CDR3 bases: TGTGCCAGCAGTTCGCCGGGACAGGGGAGGAATGAGCAGTTCTTC. This codes for CASSSPGQGRNEQFF.

The chain carries TRBV6-2 or TRBV6-3 and TRBJ1-5, with a possible D match to TRBD1 (6 bases). Per the germline V gene, CDR1 is MNHEY and CDR2 is SVGEGT. V shed 5 bases and J shed 3 bases, with 11 bases lying between them. CDR3 length: 14 amino acids. The chain's CDR3 is CASSHRDNNQPQHF. CDR3 nucleotides: TGTGCCAGCAGTCACCGGGACAACAATCAGCCCCAGCATTTT.

The chain carries TRBV4-3 and TRBJ2-3; D not resolved. CDR3 length equals 15 residues. Trimming took off 3 bases at V and 6 bases at J, with 16 bases between the two ends. Germline V gene data show CDR1 as LGHNA and CDR2 as YSLEER. Written as DNA, the CDR3 is TGCGCCAGCAGCCAGGCTATGGGCCCTACGGATACGCAGTATTTT. It codes for CASSQAMGPTDTQYF.

This chain links TRBV5-1 with TRBJ2-4; D perhaps matches TRBD2 (5 bases). The CDR3 has 14 residues. The germline V gene has CDR1 SGHRS and CDR2 YFSETQ. V was cut by 1 base and J by 8 bases, with 13 bases left in between. CDR3 bases: TGCGCCAGCAGCTTGTCCGGGAATAGGGACATTCAGTACTTC. This sequence encodes CASSLSGNRDIQYF.

The rearrangement uses TRBV5-1 and TRBJ1-2, with D perhaps matching TRBD1 (6 bases). This CDR3 has 15 amino acids. V was shortened by 2 bases and J by 6 bases, with 17 bases between the two germline ends. Germline CDR1 reads SGHRS; CDR2 reads YFSETQ. CDR3 DNA: TGCGCCAGCAGCTTTTGGGACCCAGGGGTAGATGGCTACACCTTC. Translated: CASSFWDPGVDGYTF.